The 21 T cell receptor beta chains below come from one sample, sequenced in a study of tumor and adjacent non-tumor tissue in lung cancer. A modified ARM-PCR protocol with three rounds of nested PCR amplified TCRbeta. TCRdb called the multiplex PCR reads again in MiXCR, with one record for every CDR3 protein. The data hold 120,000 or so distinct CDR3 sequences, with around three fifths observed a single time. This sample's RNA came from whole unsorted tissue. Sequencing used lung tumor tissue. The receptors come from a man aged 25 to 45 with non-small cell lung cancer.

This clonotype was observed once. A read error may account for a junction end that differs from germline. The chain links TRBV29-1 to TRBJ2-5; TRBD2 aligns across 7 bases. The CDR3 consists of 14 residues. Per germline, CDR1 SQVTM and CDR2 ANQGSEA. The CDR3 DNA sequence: TGCAGCGCCATGACTTGCGGGAGTTTGGAGACCCACTACTTC. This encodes CSAMTCGSLETHYF. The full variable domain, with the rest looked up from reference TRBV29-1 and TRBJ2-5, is SAVISQKPSRDICQRGTSLTIQCQVDSQVTMMFWYRQQPGQSLTLIATANQGSEATYESGFVIDKFPISRPNLTFSTLTVSNMSPEDSSIYLCSAMTCGSLETHYFGPGTRLLVL.

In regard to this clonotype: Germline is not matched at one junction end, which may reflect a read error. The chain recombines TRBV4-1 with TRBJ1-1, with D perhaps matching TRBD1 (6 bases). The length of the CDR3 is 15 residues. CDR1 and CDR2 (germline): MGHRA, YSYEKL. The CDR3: CASNQELGGNTEAFF. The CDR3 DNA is TGCGCCAGCAACCAAGAATTAGGGGGGAACACCGAAGCTTTCTTT.

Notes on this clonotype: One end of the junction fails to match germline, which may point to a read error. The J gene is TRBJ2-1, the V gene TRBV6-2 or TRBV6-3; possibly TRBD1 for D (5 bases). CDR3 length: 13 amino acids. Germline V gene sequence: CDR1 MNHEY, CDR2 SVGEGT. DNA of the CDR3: TGTGCCTGCAGTAGGCCAGGGTACAATGAGCAGTTCTTC. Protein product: CACSRPGYNEQFF.

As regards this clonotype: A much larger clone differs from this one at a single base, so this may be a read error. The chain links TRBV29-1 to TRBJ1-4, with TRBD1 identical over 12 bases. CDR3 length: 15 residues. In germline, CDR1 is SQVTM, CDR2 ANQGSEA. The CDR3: CSVQGDRGPGEKRFF. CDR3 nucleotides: TGCAGCGTCCAGGGGGACAGGGGGCCGGGAGAAAAACGGTTTTTT.

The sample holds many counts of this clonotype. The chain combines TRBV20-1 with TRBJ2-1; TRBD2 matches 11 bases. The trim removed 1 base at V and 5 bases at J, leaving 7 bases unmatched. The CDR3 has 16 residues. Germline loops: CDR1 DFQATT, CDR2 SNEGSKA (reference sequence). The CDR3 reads CSARGRASGRNNEQFF. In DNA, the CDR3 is TGCAGTGCTAGAGGTAGGGCTAGCGGGAGGAACAATGAGCAGTTCTTC.

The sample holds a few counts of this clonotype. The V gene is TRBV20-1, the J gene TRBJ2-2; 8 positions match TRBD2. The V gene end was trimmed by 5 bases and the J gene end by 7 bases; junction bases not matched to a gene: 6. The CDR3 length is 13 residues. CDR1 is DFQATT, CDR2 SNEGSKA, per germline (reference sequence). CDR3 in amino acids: CSAVAGFGGELFF. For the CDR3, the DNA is TGCAGTGCTGTAGCGGGGTTTGGCGGGGAGCTGTTTTTT.

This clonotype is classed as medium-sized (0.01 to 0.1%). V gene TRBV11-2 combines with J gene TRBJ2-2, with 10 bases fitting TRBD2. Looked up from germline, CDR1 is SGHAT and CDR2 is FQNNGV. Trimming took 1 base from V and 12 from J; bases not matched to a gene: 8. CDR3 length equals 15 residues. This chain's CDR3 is CASSLVGLAGVKLFF. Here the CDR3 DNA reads TGTGCCAGCAGCTTAGTGGGGCTAGCGGGAGTAAAGCTGTTTTTT.

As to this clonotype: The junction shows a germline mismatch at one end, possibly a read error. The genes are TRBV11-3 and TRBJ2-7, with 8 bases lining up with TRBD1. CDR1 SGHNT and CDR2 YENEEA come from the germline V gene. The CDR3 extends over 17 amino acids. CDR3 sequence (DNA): TGTACCAGCAGCTTAAGTTTAGGTGCCGGGACAGGAGACGAGCAGTACTTT. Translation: CTSSLSLGAGTGDEQYF.

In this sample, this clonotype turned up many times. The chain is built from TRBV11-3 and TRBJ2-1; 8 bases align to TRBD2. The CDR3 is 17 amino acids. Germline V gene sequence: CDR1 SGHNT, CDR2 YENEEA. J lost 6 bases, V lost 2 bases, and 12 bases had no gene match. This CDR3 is CASSLLFGGEAGNEQFF. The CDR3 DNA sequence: TGTGCCAGCAGCTTATTGTTCGGGGGGGAGGCGGGCAATGAGCAGTTCTTC.

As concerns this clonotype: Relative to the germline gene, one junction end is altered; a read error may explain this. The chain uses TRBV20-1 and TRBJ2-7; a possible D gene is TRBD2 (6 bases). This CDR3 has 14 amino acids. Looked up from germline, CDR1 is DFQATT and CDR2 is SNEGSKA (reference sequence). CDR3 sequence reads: CSARSVRRANDQYF. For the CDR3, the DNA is TGCAGTGCTAGATCAGTCAGGAGGGCAAACGATCAGTACTTC.

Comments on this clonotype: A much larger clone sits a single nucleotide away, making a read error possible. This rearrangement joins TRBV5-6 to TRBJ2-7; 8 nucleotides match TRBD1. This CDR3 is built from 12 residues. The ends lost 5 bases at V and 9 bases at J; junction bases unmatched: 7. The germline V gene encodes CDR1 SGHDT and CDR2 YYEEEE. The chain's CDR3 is CASSYDRGAQYF. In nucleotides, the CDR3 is TGTGCCAGCAGTTACGACAGGGGTGCGCAGTACTTC.

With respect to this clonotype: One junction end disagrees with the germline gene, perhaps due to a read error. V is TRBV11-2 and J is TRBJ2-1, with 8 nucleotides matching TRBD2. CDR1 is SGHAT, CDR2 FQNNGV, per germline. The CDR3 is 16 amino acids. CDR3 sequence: CAISRTGTRIGGEQSF. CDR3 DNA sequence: TGTGCCATCAGCCGTACCGGGACTAGGATCGGCGGTGAGCAGTCCTTC.

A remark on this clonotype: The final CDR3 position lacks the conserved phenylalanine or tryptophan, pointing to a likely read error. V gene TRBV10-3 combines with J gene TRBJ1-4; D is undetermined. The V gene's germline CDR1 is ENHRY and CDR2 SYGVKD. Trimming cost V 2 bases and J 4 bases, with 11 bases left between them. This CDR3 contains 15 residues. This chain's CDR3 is CAISEGGLLNEKLFY. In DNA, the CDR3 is TGTGCCATCAGTGAGGGTGGTCTTCTTAATGAAAAACTGTTTTAT.

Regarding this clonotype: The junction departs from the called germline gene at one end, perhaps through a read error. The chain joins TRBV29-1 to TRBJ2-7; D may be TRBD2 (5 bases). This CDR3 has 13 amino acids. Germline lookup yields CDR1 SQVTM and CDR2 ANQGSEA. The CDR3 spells CSVDGRSSNEQYF. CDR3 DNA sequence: TGCAGCGTTGATGGGAGAAGCTCCAACGAACAGTACTTC.

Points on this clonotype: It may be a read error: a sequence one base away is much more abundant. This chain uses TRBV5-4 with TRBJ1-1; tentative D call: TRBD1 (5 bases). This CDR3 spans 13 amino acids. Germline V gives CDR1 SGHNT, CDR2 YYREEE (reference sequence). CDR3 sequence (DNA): TGTGCCGGCAGTCGCCAGGGGAACACTGAAGCTTTCTTT. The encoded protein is CAGSRQGNTEAFF.

The CDR3 region is CASSLALATGAGELFF. CDR3 sequence (DNA): TGTGCCAGCAGCTTAGCGCTAGCGACAGGGGCCGGGGAGCTGTTTTTT. V usage is TRBV7-2 and J usage is TRBJ2-2; 8 nucleotides agree with TRBD1. V gave up 0 bases and J gave up 6 bases; unmatched junction bases: 6. This CDR3 has 16 amino acids. Looked up from germline, CDR1 is SGHTA and CDR2 is FQGNSA.

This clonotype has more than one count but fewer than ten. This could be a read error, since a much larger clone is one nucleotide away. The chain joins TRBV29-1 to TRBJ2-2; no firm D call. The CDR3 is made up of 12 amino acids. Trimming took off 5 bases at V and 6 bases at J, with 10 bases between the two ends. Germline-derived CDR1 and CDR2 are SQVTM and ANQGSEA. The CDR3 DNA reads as TGCAGCGTTTCCCTTGGACCCGGGGAGCTGTTTTTT. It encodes CSVSLGPGELFF.

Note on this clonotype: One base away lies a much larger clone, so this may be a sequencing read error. CDR3 amino acids: CASGSNRGEKLFF. The CDR3 region has the DNA TGTGCCAGCGGTTCCAACAGGGGCGAAAAACTGTTTTTT. This rearrangement joins TRBV12-3 or TRBV12-4 to TRBJ1-4, with 7 nucleotides matching TRBD1. This CDR3 comprises 13 residues. After removal of 8 bases from V and 8 bases from J, the junction contained 8 bases not matched to a gene.

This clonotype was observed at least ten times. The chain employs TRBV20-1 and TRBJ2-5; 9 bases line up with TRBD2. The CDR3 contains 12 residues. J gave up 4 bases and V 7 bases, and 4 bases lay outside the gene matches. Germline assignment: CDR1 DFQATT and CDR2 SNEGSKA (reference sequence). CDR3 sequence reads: CSGGGASETQYF. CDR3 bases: TGCAGTGGCGGGGGGGCTTCAGAGACCCAGTACTTC.

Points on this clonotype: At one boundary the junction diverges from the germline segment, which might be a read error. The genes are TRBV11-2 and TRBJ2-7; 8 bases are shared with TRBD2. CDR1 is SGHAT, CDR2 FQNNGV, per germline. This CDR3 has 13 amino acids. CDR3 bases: TGTACCAGCAACCGAGCGGGGGCGTACGAGCAGTACTTC. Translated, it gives CTSNRAGAYEQYF.

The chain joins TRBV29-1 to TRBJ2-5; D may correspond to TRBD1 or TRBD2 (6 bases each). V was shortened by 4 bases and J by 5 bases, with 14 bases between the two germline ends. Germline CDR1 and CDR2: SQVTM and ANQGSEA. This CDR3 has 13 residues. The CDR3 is CSVGSQGRETQYF. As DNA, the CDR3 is TGCAGCGTTGGATCCCAGGGGAGGGAGACCCAGTACTTC.